One sample yielded the 16 T cell receptor beta chains listed below, sequenced in a study of shared clonotypes between healthy human individuals. Some clones are missing from TCRdb's copy, which holds only in-frame ones; the method was immunoSEQ multiplex PCR. The repertoire includes about 510,000 clones, 79% of them detected once, and 10% to 15% sits in the top ten. Specimen: PBMCs. These receptors originate from a woman between 40 and 50 years old in good health. Some clones in this sample may be carry-over from other donors' samples.

The CDR3 loop is CASSPDRGLYTEAFF. For the CDR3, the DNA is TGTGCCAGCAGCCCGGACAGGGGGCTGTACACTGAAGCTTTCTTT. The chain employs TRBV11-1 and TRBJ1-1; TRBD1 aligns across 11 bases. Germline V gene sequence: CDR1 SGHAT, CDR2 FQDESV (reference sequence). The CDR3 totals 15 residues. The J segment lost 3 bases and the V segment lost 5 bases, leaving 5 bases of the junction unmatched.

This chain joins TRBV7-2 and TRBJ1-2, with D hard to call. This CDR3 comprises 13 residues. The germline V gene encodes CDR1 SGHTA and CDR2 FQGNSA. Trimming removed 6 bases at V and 8 bases at J, with 16 bases between. The DNA of the CDR3 is TGTGCCAGCAGTTATGGGAGGGTTGAGGGCTACACCTTC. Protein sequence: CASSYGRVEGYTF.

This CDR3 reads CASRLAGANTGELFF. In nucleotides, the CDR3 is TGTGCCAGCAGGTTAGCGGGAGCGAACACCGGGGAGCTGTTTTTT. V usage is TRBV5-4 and J usage is TRBJ2-2, with 9 bases identical to TRBD2. V shed 5 bases, J shed 0 bases, and the junction held 2 bases outside the gene matches. Germline CDR1 and CDR2: SGHNT and YYREEE (reference sequence). This CDR3 has 15 residues.

V and J are TRBV14 and TRBJ2-6; D possibly matches TRBD1 or TRBD2 (5 bases each). The V and J ends lost 4 bases and 3 bases respectively, with 16 bases between them. This CDR3 comprises 17 residues. CDR1 SGHDN and CDR2 FVKESK come from the germline V gene. CDR3: CASSPGRGLYGANVLTF. The DNA for the CDR3 is TGTGCCAGCAGCCCAGGCCGGGGCTTGTATGGGGCCAACGTCCTGACTTTC.

The CDR3 loop is CASTTTSYNEQFF. The CDR3 nucleotides read TGTGCCAGCACTACTACAAGCTACAATGAGCAGTTCTTC. The chain recombines TRBV7-8 with TRBJ2-1; unclear D gene. V gave up 7 bases and J gave up 3 bases, with 10 bases separating them. The CDR3 consists of 13 residues. Looked up from germline, CDR1 is SGHVS and CDR2 is FQNEAQ.

The V call is TRBV5-4, the J call TRBJ2-1; D is unclear. V was shortened by 2 bases and J by 9 bases, with 18 bases between the two germline ends. This CDR3 is built from 15 residues. CDR1 SGHNT and CDR2 YYREEE come from the germline V gene (reference sequence). The CDR3 DNA sequence: TGTGCCAGCAGCTTTTCCCTCTCGTCTGGTAGTGAGCAGTTCTTC. Amino acid sequence: CASSFSLSSGSEQFF.

J is TRBJ2-3 and V is TRBV5-4, with 9 nucleotides matching TRBD2. Per the germline V gene, CDR1 is SGHNT and CDR2 is YYREEE (reference sequence). This CDR3 region has 16 residues. V shed 3 bases and J 2 bases; nucleotides not matched to a gene: 7. CDR3 DNA sequence: TGTGCCAGCAGCTCCGGACTAGCGAGTTCCACAGATACGCAGTATTTT. It specifies CASSSGLASSTDTQYF.

V and J are TRBV11-2 and TRBJ2-7; D is possibly TRBD1 (6 bases). The V end lost 5 bases, the J end lost 0 bases, and 11 bases lay between the germline ends. Germline-derived CDR1 and CDR2 are SGHAT and FQNNGV. The CDR3 length is 14 residues. CDR3 bases: TGTGCCAGCAGCCCCGACAGGAACTCCTACGAGCAGTACTTC. This translates into CASSPDRNSYEQYF.

The chain is built from TRBV5-1 and TRBJ2-7; no firm D call. The CDR3 contains 14 residues. The V end lost 4 bases, the J end lost 3 bases, and 14 bases lay between the germline ends. Germline V CDR1 and CDR2: SGHRS, YFSETQ. CDR3 in DNA: TGCGCCAGCAGCCCCTCCAGCTCGTTCTACGAGCAGTACTTC. This codes for CASSPSSSFYEQYF.

There are many counts of this clone. J is TRBJ1-5 and V is TRBV6-1; 7 nucleotides line up with TRBD1. Germline lookup yields CDR1 MNHNS and CDR2 SASEGT. Trimming took 5 bases from V and 6 from J; bases not matched to a gene: 10. The CDR3 covers 15 residues. The CDR3 DNA is TGTGCCAGCAGTAGACCAGGGGGGGAGCCTCAGCCCCAGCATTTT. Translated, it gives CASSRPGGEPQPQHF.

This chain links TRBV28 with TRBJ2-7, with 7 bases fitting TRBD1. The V and J ends lost 5 bases and 0 bases, in that order; junction bases with no gene match: 7. The CDR3 extends over 15 amino acids. The germline CDR1 and CDR2 sequences are MDHEN and SYDVKM. This CDR3 reads CASSPRTGDSYEQYF. The CDR3 DNA follows: TGTGCCAGCAGTCCGCGGACAGGTGACTCCTACGAGCAGTACTTC.

V usage is TRBV7-2 and J usage is TRBJ2-5, with D possibly being TRBD2 (5 bases). This CDR3 spans 14 amino acids. V gave up 1 base and J gave up 5 bases, with 11 bases separating them. The V gene's germline CDR1 is SGHTA and CDR2 FQGNSA. The CDR3 coding sequence is TGTGCCAGCAGCTTAGGCGGGTGGGCGGAGACCCAGTACTTC. Residues: CASSLGGWAETQYF.

The chain is built from TRBV5-1 and TRBJ1-6; D is possibly TRBD1 (5 bases). This CDR3 spans 15 amino acids. From germline, CDR1 is SGHRS and CDR2 YFSETQ. Trimming took off 0 bases at V and 10 bases at J, with 14 bases between the two ends. CDR3 bases: TGCGCCAGCAGCTTGGCTGGGTTGGGACGGTCACCCCTCCACTTT. This codes for CASSLAGLGRSPLHF.

The chain combines TRBV28 with TRBJ2-5; D remains ambiguous. Trimming took 6 bases from V and 2 from J, leaving 13 bases between them. The CDR3 runs 14 residues. Germline V gene sequence: CDR1 MDHEN, CDR2 SYDVKM. Written as DNA, the CDR3 is TGTGCCAGCAGCATGCCGCCGACGCAAGAGACCCAGTACTTC. Translation: CASSMPPTQETQYF.

The chain uses TRBV4-2 and TRBJ2-1; no definite D call. The CDR3 runs 13 residues. Germline CDR1 is LGHNA and CDR2 is YNFKEQ. The ends were cut back, 4 bases at V and 8 bases at J, with 12 bases in the middle. The CDR3 loop reads CASSPTEFYEQFF. The CDR3 DNA is TGTGCCAGCAGCCCCACAGAGTTCTATGAGCAGTTCTTC.

The CDR3 bases are TGTGCCAGCAGTCCCGAGTCGCCAGATACGCAGTATTTT. Translating it yields CASSPESPDTQYF. The rearrangement links TRBV28 to TRBJ2-3; D remains unclear. The CDR3 is 13 amino acids. V was clipped by 5 bases and J by 4 bases, with 10 bases between them. The V gene's germline CDR1 is MDHEN and CDR2 SYDVKM.